Described below is a single TCR beta chain sequence and its context. Its antigen is undetermined. For the second PCR, which ran for 7 to 11 cycles, a sample-barcoded 5' primer and a J-beta primer mix were used. All samples yielded 2.5 million or more CDR3-containing paired-end reads. TCRdb re-analysed the 5' RACE reads in MiXCR, keeping a single row per CDR3 protein. The sample holds about 1.4 million distinct CDR3 sequences, 59% seen once. The data were obtained in a study of blood T cells in healthy people across ages. Study results and limitations: In the absence of known donor CMV status, changes in expanded clonotypes were possibly confounded. PBMCs left unsorted prevented a conclusive naive versus antigen-experienced comparison.

Per individual sample, total RNA of at least 5 micrograms was extracted. The CDR3 length is 17 residues. Unmatched junction bases numbered 4, after V lost 5 bases and J lost 1 base. Germline CDR1 reads MNHEY; CDR2 reads SMNVEV (reference sequence). The material sequenced was blood. The gene calls are TRBV27 and TRBJ1-6, with 11 bases identical to TRBD1. The source is a man younger than 35 in good health. The CDR3 here is CASSPWDRGSYNSPLHF. Written as DNA, the CDR3 is TGTGCCAGCAGTCCGTGGGACAGGGGGTCCTATAATTCACCCCTCCACTTT.